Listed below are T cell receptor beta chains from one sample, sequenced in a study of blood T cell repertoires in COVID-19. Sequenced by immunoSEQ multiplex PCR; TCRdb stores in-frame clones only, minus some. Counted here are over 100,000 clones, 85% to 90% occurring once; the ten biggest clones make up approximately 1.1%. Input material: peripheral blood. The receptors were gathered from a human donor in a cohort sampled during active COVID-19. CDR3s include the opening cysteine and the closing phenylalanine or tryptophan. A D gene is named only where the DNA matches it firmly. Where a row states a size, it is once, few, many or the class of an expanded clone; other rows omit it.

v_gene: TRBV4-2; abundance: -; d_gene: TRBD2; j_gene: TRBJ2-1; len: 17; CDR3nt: TGTGCCAGCAGCCTTGTAGTTTCTAGCGGGGGATACAATGAGCAGTTCTTC; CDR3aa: CASSLVVSSGGYNEQFF
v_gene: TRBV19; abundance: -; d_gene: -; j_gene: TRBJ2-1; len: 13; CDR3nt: TGTGCCACCCTGGGGCCTATCTACAATGAGCAGTTCTTC; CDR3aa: CATLGPIYNEQFF
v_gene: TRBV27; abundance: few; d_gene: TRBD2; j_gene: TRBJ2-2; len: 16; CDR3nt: TGTGCCAGCAGTTTTGGAAGTAGCGGGGGCACCGGGGAGCTGTTTTTT; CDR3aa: CASSFGSSGGTGELFF
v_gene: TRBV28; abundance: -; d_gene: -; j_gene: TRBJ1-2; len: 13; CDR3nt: TGTGCCAGCAGTTTAGACAGATCCTATGGCTACACCTTC; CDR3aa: CASSLDRSYGYTF
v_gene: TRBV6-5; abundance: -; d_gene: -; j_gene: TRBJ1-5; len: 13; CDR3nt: TGTGCCAGCAGTCGCCAGGGCAATCAGCCCCAGCATTTT; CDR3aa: CASSRQGNQPQHF
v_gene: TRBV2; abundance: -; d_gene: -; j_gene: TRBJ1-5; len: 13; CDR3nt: TGTGCCAGCAGGGGGGGGGTTGGTCAGCCCCAGCATTTT; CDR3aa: CASRGGVGQPQHF
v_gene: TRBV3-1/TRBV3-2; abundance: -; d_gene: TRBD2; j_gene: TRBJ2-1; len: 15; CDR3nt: TGTGCCAGCAGCCCCCAAGCGGGGGGTGCAAATGAGCAGTTCTTC; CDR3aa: CASSPQAGGANEQFF
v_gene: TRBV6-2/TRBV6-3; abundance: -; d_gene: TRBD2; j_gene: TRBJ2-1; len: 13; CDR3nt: TGTGCCAGCAGTAATGGACTAGCGGGATTCCAGTTCTTC; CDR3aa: CASSNGLAGFQFF
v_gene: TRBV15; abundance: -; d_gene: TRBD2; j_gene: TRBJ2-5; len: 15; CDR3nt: TGTGCCACCAGCAGGACTAGCGGGGGGGCAGAGACCCAGTACTTC; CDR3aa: CATSRTSGGAETQYF
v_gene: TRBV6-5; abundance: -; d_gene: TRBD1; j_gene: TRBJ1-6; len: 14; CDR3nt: TGTGCCAGCAAACGGTCACAGGGGGATTCACCCCTCCACTTT; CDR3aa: CASKRSQGDSPLHF